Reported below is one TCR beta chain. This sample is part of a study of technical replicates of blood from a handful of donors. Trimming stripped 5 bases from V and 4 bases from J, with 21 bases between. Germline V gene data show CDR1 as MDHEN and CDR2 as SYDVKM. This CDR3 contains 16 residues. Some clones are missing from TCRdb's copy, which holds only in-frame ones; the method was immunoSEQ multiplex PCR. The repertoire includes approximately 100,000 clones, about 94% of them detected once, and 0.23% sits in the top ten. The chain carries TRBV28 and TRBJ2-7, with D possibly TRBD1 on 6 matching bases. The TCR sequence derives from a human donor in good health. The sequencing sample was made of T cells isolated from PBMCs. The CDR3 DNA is TGTGCCAGCAGTCCCAGTGCCGGCAGGGGTGGGTACGAGCAGTACTTC. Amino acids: CASSPSAGRGGYEQYF.